The rows below give T cell receptor beta chains drawn from one sample of a study of T cell responses to AZD1222 COVID-19 vaccine. Generated by immunoSEQ multiplex PCR, the TCRdb table keeps only in-frame clones and is missing some. The sample carries about 100,000 clones, about nine tenths recorded once. The sequences come from peripheral blood, collected 28 days after the second AZD1222 dose. The receptors here all came from an adult who received the AZD1222 COVID-19 vaccine. The CDR3 runs from the conserved cysteine through the conserved F or W. The order of the fields is V gene, clone size, CDR3 length, D gene, J gene, CDR3 protein, CDR3 DNA. The D gene is left open where the match is weak. A clone size is listed for some rows: how often the clone was seen (once, few, many), or a class if it is expanded.

TRBV9	NA	12	NA	TRBJ1-6	CASSVNNSPLHF	TGTGCCAGCAGCGTAAATAATTCACCCCTCCACTTT
TRBV9	once	14	NA	TRBJ1-6	CASSVFDLNSPLHF	TGTGCCAGCAGCGTGTTCGACCTAAATTCACCCCTCCACTTT
TRBV3-1/TRBV3-2	NA	14	NA	TRBJ2-3	CASSHKRHTDTQYF	TGTGCCAGCAGCCATAAACGGCACACAGATACGCAGTATTTT
TRBV7-9	NA	12	NA	TRBJ2-7	CASSSTNYEQYF	TGTGCCAGCAGCTCCACAAATTACGAGCAGTACTTC
TRBV7-9	NA	18	NA	TRBJ1-2	CASSRPLPGLDLTKGYTF	TGTGCCAGCAGCCGGCCTCTCCCGGGACTCGACTTAACCAAGGGCTACACCTTC
TRBV2	NA	17	NA	TRBJ2-1	CASSEDNLLTSYNEQFF	TGTGCCAGCAGTGAAGACAATCTCCTAACCTCCTACAATGAGCAGTTCTTC
TRBV7-2	NA	13	NA	TRBJ1-1	CASSLHLNTEAFF	TGTGCCAGCAGCTTACATCTGAACACTGAAGCTTTCTTT
TRBV5-6	NA	12	NA	TRBJ2-7	CASSFGVYEQYF	TGTGCCAGCAGCTTTGGGGTCTACGAGCAGTACTTC
TRBV7-9	NA	16	NA	TRBJ2-5	CASSLGGTHTQETQYF	TGTGCCAGCAGCTTAGGAGGGACACATACCCAAGAGACCCAGTACTTC
TRBV19	NA	15	TRBD1	TRBJ1-1	CASSYRGVGNTEAFF	TGTGCCAGTAGTTACAGGGGAGTAGGGAACACTGAAGCTTTCTTT
TRBV12-3/TRBV12-4	NA	13	NA	TRBJ2-7	CASRLSEGKEQYF	TGTGCCAGCAGACTCTCGGAGGGTAAAGAGCAGTACTTC
TRBV7-2	NA	14	NA	TRBJ2-2	CASSLTRNTGELFF	TGTGCCAGCAGCCTAACACGAAACACCGGGGAGCTGTTTTTT
TRBV5-1	NA	16	TRBD1	TRBJ2-3	CASSLGQGAGTDTQYF	TGCGCCAGCAGCTTAGGACAGGGGGCTGGCACAGATACGCAGTATTTT